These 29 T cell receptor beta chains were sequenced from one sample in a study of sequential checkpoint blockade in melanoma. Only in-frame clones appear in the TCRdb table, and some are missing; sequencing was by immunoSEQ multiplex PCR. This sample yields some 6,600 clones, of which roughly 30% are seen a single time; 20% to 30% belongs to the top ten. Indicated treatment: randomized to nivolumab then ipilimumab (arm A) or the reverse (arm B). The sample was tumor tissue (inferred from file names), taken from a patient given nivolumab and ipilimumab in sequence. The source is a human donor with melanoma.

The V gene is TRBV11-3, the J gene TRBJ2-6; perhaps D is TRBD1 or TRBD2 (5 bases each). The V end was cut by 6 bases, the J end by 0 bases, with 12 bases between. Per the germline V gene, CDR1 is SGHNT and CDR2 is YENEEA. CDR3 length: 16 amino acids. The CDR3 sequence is CASRPPGSSGANVLTF. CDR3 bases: TGTGCCAGCAGACCTCCAGGGAGCTCTGGGGCCAACGTCCTGACTTTC.

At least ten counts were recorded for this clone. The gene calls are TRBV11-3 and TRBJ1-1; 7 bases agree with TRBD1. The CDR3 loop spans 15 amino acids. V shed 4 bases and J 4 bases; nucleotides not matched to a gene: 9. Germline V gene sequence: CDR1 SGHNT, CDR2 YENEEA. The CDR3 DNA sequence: TGTGCCAGCAGCTATAGGACAGGATCGAGCACTGAAGCTTTCTTT. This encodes CASSYRTGSSTEAFF. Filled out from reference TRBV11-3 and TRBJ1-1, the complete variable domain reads EAGVVQSPRYKIIEKKQPVAFWCNPISGHNTLYWYLQNLGQGPELLIRYENEEAVDDSQLPKDRFSAERLKGVDSTLKIQPAELGDSAVYLCASSYRTGSSTEAFFGQGTRLTVV.

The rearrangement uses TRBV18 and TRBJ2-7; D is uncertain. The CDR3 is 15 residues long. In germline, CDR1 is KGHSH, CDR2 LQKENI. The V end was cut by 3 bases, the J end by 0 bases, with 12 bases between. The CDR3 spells CASSPVADPSYEQYF. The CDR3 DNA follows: TGTGCCAGCTCACCCGTCGCCGACCCCTCCTACGAGCAGTACTTC.

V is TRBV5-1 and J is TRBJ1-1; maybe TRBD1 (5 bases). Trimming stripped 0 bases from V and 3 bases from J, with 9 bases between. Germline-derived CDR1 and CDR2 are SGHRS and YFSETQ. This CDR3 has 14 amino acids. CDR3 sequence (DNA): TGCGCCAGCAGCTTGGTGGGGCAGGACACTGAAGCTTTCTTT. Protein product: CASSLVGQDTEAFF.

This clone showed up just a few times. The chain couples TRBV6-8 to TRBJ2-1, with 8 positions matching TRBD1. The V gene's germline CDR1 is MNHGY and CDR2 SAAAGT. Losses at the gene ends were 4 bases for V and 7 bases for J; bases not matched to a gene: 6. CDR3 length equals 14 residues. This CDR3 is CASSSTDRGNEQFF. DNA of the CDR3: TGTGCCAGCAGTTCAACTGACAGGGGAAATGAGCAGTTCTTC.

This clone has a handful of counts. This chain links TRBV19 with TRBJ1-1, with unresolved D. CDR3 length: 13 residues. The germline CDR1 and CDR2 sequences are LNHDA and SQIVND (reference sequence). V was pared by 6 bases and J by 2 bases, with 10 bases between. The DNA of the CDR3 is TGTGCCAGTAGCCCGTTTGGTAACACTGAAGCTTTCTTT. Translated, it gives CASSPFGNTEAFF.

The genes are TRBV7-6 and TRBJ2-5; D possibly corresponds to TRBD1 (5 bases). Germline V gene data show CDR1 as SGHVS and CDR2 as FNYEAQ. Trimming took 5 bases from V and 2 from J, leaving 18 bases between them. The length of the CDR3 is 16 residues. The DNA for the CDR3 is TGTGCCAGCAGCCCCTATCGGGCACAGGAACAAGAGACCCAGTACTTC. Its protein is CASSPYRAQEQETQYF.

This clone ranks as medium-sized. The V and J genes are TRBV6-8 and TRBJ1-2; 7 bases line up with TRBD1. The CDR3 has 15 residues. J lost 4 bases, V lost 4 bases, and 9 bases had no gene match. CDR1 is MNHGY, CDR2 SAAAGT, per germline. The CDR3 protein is CASSSRQGGVYGYTF. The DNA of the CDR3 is TGTGCCAGCAGTTCTCGACAGGGTGGCGTCTATGGCTACACCTTC.

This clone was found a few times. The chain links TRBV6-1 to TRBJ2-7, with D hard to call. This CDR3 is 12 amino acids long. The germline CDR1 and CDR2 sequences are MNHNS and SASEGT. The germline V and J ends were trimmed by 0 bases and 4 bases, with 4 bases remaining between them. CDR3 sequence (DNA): TGTGCCAGCAGTGAAGCCAGTTACGAGCAGTACTTC. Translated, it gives CASSEASYEQYF.

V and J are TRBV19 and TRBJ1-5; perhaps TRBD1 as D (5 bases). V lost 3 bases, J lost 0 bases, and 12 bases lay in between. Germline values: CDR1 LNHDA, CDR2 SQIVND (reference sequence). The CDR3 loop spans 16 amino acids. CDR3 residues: CASSIMKGTSNQPQHF. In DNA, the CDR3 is TGTGCCAGTAGTATTATGAAAGGGACTAGCAATCAGCCCCAGCATTTT.

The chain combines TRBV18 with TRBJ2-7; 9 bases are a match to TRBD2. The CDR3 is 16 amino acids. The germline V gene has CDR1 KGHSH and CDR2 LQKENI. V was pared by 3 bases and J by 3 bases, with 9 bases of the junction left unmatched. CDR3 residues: CASSPTPGLAHYEQYF. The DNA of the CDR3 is TGTGCCAGCTCACCCACTCCGGGACTAGCCCACTACGAGCAGTACTTC.

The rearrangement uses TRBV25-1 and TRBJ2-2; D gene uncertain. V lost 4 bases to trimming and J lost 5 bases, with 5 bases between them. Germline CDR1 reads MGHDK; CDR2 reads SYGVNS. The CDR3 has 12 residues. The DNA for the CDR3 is TGTGCCAGCAGTGTGCGGACCGGGGAGCTGTTTTTT. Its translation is CASSVRTGELFF. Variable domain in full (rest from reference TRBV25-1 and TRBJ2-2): EADIYQTPRYLVIGTGKKITLECSQTMGHDKMYWYQQDPGMELHLIHYSYGVNSTEKGDLSSESTVSRIRTEHFPLTLESARPSHTSQYLCASSVRTGELFFGEGSRLTVL.

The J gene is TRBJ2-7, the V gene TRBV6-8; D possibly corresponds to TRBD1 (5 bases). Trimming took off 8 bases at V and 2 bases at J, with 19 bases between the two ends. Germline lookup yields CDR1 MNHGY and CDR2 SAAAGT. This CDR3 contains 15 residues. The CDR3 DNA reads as TGTGCCAGCCGACTGGGGCTAGATCTGCCCTACGAGCAGTACTTC. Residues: CASRLGLDLPYEQYF.

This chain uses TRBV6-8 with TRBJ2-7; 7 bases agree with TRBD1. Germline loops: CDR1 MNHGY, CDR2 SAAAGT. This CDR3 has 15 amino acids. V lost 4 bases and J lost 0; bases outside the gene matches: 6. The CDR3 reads CASSSWTGTSYEQYF. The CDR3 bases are TGTGCCAGCAGTTCCTGGACAGGTACCTCCTACGAGCAGTACTTC.

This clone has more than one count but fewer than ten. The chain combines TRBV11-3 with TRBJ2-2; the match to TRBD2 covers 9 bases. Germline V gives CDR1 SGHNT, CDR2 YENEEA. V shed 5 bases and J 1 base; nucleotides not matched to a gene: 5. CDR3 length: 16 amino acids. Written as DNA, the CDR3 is TGTGCCAGCAGCCCGCAAGCGGGAGGGAACACCGGGGAGCTGTTTTTT. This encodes CASSPQAGGNTGELFF.

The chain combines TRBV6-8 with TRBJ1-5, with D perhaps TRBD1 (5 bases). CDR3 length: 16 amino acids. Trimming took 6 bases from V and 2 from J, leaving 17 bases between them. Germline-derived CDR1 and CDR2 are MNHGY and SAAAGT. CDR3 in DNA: TGTGCCAGCAGCCTTGGGGGGGACGGTGGCAATCAGCCCCAGCATTTT. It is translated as CASSLGGDGGNQPQHF.

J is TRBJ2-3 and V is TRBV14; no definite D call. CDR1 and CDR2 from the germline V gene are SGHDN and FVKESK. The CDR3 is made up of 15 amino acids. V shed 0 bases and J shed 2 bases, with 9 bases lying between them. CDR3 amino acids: CASSQEKVYTDTQYF. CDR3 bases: TGTGCCAGCAGCCAAGAGAAAGTCTACACAGATACGCAGTATTTT.

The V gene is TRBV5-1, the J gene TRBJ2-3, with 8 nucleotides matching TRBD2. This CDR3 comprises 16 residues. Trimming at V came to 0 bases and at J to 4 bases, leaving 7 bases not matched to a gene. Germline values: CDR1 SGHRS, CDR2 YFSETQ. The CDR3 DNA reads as TGCGCCAGCAGCTTGGGTAGTAGCGGGGCCCCAGATACGCAGTATTTT. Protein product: CASSLGSSGAPDTQYF.

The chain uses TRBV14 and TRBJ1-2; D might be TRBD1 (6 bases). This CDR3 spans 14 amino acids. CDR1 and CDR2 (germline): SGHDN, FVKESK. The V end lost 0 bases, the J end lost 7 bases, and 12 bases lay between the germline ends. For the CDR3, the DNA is TGTGCCAGCAGCCAAGATGCGGGGGGCATTGGCTACACCTTC. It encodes CASSQDAGGIGYTF.

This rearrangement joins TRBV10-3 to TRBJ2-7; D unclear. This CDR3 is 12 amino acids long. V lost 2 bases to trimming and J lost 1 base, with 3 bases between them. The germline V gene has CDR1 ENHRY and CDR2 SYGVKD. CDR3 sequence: CAISELSYEQYF. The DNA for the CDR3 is TGTGCCATCAGTGAGCTTTCCTACGAGCAGTACTTC.

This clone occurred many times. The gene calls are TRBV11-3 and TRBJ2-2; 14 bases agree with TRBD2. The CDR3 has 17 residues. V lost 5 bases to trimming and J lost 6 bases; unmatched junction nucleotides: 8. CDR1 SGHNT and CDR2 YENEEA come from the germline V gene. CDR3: CASSRTGTSGSPGELFF. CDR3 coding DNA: TGTGCCAGCAGCCGCACCGGGACTAGCGGGAGTCCCGGGGAGCTGTTTTTT.

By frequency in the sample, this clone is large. CDR3 sequence (DNA): TGCAGCGTTGAAGCAAAGGTGGACAGGAGCGTGAACACTGAAGCTTTCTTT. Amino acid sequence: CSVEAKVDRSVNTEAFF. The chain joins TRBV29-1 to TRBJ1-1; TRBD1 agrees at 7 bases. The CDR3 has 17 residues. Germline CDR1 is SQVTM and CDR2 is ANQGSEA. Losses at the gene ends were 1 base for V and 0 bases for J; bases not matched to a gene: 11.

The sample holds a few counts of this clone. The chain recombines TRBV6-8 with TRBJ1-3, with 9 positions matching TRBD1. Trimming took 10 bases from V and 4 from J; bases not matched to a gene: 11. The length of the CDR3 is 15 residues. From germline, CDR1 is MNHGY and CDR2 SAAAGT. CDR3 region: CAIAKRTGAGNTIYF. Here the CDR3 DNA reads TGTGCCATCGCTAAACGGACAGGGGCAGGAAACACCATATATTTT.

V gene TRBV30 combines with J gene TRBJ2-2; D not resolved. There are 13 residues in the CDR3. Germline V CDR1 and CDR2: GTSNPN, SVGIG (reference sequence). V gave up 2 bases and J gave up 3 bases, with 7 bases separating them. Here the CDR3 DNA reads TGTGCCTGGAGTCGCGGAGACACCGGGGAGCTGTTTTTT. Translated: CAWSRGDTGELFF.

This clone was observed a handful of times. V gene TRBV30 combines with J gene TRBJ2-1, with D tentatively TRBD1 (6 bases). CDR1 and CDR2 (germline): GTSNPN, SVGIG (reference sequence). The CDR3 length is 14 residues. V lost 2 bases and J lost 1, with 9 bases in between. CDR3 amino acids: CAWSRQASYNEQFF. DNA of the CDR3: TGTGCCTGGAGTCGACAGGCGTCCTACAATGAGCAGTTCTTC.

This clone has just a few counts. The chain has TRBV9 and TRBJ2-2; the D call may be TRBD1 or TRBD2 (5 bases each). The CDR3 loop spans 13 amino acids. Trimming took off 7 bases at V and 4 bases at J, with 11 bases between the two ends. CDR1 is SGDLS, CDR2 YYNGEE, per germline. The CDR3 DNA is TGTGCCAGCGCCTATGGGGGCACCGGGGAGCTGTTTTTT. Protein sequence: CASAYGGTGELFF.

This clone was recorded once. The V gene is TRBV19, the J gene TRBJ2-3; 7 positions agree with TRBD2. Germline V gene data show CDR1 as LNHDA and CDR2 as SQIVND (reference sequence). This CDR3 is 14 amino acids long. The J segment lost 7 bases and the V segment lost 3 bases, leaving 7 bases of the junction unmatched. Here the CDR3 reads CASSISGTTNTQYF. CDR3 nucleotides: TGTGCCAGTAGTATTAGTGGGACTACTAATACGCAGTATTTT.

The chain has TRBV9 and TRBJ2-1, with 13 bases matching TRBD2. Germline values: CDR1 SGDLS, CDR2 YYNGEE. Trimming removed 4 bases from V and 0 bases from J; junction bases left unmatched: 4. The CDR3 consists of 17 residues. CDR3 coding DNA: TGTGCCAGCAGCCCCCGGACTAGCGGGAGCTCCTACAATGAGCAGTTCTTC. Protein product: CASSPRTSGSSYNEQFF. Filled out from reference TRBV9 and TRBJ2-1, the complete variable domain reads DSGVTQTPKHLITATGQRVTLRCSPRSGDLSVYWYQQSLDQGLQFLIQYYNGEERAKGNILERFSAQQFPDLHSELNLSSLELGDSALYFCASSPRTSGSSYNEQFFGPGTRLTVL.

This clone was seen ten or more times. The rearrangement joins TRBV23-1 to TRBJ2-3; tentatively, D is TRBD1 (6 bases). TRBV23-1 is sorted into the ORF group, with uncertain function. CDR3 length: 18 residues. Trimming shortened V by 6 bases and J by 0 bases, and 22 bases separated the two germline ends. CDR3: CASSQDLGTPTSTDTQYF. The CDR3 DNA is TGCGCCAGCAGCCAAGATCTCGGGACACCGACTAGCACAGATACGCAGTATTTT.